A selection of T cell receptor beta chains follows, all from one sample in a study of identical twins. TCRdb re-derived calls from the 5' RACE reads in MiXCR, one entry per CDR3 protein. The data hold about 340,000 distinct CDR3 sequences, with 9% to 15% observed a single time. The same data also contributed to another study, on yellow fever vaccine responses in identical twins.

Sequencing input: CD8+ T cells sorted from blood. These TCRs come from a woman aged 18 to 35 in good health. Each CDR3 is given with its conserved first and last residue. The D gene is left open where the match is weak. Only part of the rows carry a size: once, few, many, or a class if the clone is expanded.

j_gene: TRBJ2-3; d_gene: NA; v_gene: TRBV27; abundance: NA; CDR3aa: CATWGGTDTQYF; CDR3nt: TGTGCCACCTGGGGGGGCACAGATACGCAGTATTTT
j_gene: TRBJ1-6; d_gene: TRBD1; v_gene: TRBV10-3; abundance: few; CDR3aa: CAISESAGGQGRNSPLHF; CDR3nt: TGTGCCATCAGTGAGTCGGCGGGTGGACAGGGCCGGAATTCACCCCTCCACTTT
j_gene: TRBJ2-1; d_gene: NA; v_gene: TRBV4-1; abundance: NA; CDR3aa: CASSQAGFSYNEQFF; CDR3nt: TGCGCCAGCAGCCAAGCGGGATTTTCCTACAATGAGCAGTTCTTC
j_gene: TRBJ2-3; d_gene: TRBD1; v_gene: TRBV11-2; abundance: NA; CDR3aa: CASSFIRSDRGITPSTDTQYF; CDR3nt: TGTGCCAGCAGCTTTATCCGTTCTGACAGGGGAATTACCCCTAGCACAGATACGCAGTATTTT
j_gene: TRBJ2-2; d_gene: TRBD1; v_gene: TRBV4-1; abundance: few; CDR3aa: CASSYRDREDYTGELFF; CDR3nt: TGCGCCAGCAGCTACCGGGACAGGGAGGATTACACCGGGGAGCTGTTTTTT
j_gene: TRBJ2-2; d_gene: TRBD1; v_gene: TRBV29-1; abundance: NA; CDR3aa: CSTTTGGASGELFF; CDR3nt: TGCAGCACTACGACAGGGGGCGCGTCCGGGGAGCTGTTTTTT
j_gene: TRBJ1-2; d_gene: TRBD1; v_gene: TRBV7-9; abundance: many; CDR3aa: CASSLPGGNGYTF; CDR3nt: TGTGCCAGCAGCTTACCAGGGGGTAACGGCTACACCTTC
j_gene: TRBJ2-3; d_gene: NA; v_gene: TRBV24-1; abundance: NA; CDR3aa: CATSDSDTFSTDTQYF; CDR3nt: TGTGCCACCAGTGACAGCGACACCTTTAGCACAGATACGCAGTATTTT
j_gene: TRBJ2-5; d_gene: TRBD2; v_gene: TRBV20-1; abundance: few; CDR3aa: CSARVSSGASIQETQYF; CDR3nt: TGCAGTGCTAGAGTGTCTAGCGGGGCCTCCATCCAAGAGACCCAGTACTTC
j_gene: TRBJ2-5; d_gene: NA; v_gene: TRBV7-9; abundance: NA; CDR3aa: CASALRGKSLQETQYF; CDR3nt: TGTGCCAGCGCCCTACGGGGGAAGAGTCTACAAGAGACCCAGTACTTC
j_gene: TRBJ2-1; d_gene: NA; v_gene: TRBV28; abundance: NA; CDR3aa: CASTRVSSSYNEQFF; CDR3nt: TGTGCCAGCACGAGGGTATCAAGCTCCTACAATGAGCAGTTCTTC
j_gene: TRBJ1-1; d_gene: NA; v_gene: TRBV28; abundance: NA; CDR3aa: CASSFISSYTEAFF; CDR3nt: TGTGCCAGCAGTTTTATCAGTTCGTACACTGAAGCTTTCTTT
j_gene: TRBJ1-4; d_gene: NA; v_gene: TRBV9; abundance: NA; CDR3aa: CASSPRGGSEKLFF; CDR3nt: TGTGCCAGCAGCCCTCGAGGGGGGAGCGAAAAACTGTTTTTT
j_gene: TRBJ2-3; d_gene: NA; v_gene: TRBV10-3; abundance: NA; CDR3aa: CAISVEGGRTDTQYF; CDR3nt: TGTGCCATCAGTGTGGAAGGGGGAAGGACAGATACGCAGTATTTT